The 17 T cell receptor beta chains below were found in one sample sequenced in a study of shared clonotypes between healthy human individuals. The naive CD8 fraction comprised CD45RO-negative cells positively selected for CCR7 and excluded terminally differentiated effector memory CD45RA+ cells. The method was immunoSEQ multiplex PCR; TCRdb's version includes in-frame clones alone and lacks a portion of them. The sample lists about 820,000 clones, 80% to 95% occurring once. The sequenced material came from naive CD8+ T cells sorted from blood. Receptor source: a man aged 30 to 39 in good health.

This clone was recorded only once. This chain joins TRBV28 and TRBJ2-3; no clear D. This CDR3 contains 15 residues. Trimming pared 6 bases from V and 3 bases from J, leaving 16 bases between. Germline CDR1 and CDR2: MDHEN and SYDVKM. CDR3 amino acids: CASRLRRFGTDTQYF. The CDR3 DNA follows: TGTGCCAGCAGGCTACGACGTTTTGGGACAGATACGCAGTATTTT.

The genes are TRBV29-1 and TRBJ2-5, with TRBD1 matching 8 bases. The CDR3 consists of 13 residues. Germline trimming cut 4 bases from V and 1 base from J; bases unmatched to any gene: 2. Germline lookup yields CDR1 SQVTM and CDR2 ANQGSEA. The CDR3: CSVVQGAQETQYF. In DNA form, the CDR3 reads TGCAGCGTTGTTCAGGGGGCCCAAGAGACCCAGTACTTC.

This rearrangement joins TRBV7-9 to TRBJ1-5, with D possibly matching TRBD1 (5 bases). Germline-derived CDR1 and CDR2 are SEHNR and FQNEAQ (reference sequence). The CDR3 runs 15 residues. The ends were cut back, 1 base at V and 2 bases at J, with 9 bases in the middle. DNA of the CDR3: TGTGCCAGCAGCTTAGGGGGGTTTGGCAATCAGCCCCAGCATTTT. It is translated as CASSLGGFGNQPQHF.

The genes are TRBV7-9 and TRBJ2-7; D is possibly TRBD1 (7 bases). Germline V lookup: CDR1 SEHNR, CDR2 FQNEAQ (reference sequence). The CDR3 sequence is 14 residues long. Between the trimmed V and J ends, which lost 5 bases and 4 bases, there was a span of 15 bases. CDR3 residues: CASSARGTAYEQYF. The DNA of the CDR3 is TGTGCCAGCAGCGCCCGCGGGACAGCATACGAGCAGTACTTC. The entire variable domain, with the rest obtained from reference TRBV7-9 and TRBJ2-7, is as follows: DTGVSQNPRHKITKRGQNVTFRCDPISEHNRLYWYRQTLGQGPEFLTYFQNEAQLEKSRLLSDRFSAERPKGSFSTLEIQRTEQGDSAMYLCASSARGTAYEQYFGPGTRLTVT.

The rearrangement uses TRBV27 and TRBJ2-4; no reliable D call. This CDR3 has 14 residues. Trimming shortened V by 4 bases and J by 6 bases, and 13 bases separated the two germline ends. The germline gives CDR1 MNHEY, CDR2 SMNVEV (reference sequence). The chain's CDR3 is CASSSPLQANIQYF. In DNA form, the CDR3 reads TGTGCCAGCAGTTCGCCACTACAAGCAAACATTCAGTACTTC.

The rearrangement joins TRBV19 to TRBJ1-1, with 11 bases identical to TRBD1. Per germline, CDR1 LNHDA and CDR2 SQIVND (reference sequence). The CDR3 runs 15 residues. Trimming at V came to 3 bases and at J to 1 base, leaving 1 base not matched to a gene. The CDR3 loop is CASSMGTGGNTEAFF. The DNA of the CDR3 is TGTGCCAGTAGTATGGGGACAGGGGGGAACACTGAAGCTTTCTTT.

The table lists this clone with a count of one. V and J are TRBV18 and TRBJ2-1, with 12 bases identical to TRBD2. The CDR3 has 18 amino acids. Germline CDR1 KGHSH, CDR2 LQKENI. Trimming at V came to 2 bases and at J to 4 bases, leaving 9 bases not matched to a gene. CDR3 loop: CASSPTSGRLEGYNEQFF. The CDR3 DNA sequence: TGTGCCAGCTCACCAACTAGCGGGAGGTTAGAGGGTTACAATGAGCAGTTCTTC.

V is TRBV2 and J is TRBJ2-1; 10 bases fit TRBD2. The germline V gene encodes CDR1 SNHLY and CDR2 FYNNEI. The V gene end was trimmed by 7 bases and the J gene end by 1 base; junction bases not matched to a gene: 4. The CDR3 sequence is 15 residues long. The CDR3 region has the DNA TGTGCCAGCATGGATAGCGGGAGGTCCTACAATGAGCAGTTCTTC. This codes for CASMDSGRSYNEQFF.

CDR3 bases: TGCAGTGGGACAGGGGGTGAAAAACTGTTTTTT. Its translation: CSGTGGEKLFF. J is TRBJ1-4 and V is TRBV29-1, with 11 bases that match TRBD1. The CDR3 consists of 11 residues. Germline values: CDR1 SQVTM, CDR2 ANQGSEA.

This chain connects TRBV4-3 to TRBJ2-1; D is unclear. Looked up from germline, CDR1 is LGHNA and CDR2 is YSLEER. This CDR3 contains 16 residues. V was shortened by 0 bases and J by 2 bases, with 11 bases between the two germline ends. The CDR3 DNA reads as TGCGCCAGCAGCCAAGAGGGCCAGGCAACCTACAATGAGCAGTTCTTC. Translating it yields CASSQEGQATYNEQFF.

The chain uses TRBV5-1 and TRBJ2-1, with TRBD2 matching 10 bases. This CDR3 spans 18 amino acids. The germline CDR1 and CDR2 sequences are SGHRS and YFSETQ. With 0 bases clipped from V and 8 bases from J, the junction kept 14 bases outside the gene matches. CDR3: CASSLGLAGAIRGDEQFF. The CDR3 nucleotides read TGCGCCAGCAGCTTGGGTCTAGCGGGAGCGATAAGAGGGGATGAGCAGTTCTTC. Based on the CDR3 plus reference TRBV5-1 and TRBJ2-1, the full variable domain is KAGVTQTPRYLIKTRGQQVTLSCSPISGHRSVSWYQQTPGQGLQFLFEYFSETQRNKGNFPGRFSGRQFSNSRSEMNVSTLELGDSALYLCASSLGLAGAIRGDEQFFGPGTRLTVL.

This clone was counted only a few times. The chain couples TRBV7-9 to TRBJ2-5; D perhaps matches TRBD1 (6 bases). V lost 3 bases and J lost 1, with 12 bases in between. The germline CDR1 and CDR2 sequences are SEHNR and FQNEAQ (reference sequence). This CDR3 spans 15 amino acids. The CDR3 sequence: CASSFTTGPQETQYF. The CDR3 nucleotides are TGTGCCAGCAGCTTTACGACAGGACCCCAAGAGACCCAGTACTTC.

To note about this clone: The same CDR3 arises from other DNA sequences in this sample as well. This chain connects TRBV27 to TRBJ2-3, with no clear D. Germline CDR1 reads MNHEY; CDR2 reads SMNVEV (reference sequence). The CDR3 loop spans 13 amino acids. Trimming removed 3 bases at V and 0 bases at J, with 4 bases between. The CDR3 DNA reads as TGTGCCAGCAGTTTCTCTAGCACAGATACGCAGTATTTT. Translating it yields CASSFSSTDTQYF.

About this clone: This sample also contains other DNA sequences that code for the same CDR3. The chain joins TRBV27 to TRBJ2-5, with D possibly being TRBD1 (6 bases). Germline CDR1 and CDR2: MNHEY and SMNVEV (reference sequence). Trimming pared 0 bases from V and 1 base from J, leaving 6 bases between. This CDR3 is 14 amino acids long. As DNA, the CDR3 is TGTGCCAGCAGTTTATCCAGGGGCCAAGAGACCCAGTACTTC. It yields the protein CASSLSRGQETQYF.

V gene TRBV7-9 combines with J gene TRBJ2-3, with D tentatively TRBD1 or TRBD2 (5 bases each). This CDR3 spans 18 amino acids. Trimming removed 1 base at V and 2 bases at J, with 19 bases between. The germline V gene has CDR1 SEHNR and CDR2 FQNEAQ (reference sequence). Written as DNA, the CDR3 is TGTGCCAGCAGCTTAGTACGGGGACCCCGGGGTTCCACAGATACGCAGTATTTT. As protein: CASSLVRGPRGSTDTQYF. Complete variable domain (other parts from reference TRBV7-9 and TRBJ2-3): DTGVSQNPRHKITKRGQNVTFRCDPISEHNRLYWYRQTLGQGPEFLTYFQNEAQLEKSRLLSDRFSAERPKGSFSTLEIQRTEQGDSAMYLCASSLVRGPRGSTDTQYFGPGTRLTVL.

CDR3 nucleotides: TGCAGCGTTGCCCTCAGATACAATGAGCAGTTCTTC. The encoded protein is CSVALRYNEQFF. This chain joins TRBV29-1 and TRBJ2-1; D is uncertain. There are 12 residues in the CDR3. From germline, CDR1 is SQVTM and CDR2 ANQGSEA. V shed 4 bases and J shed 4 bases, with 8 bases lying between them.

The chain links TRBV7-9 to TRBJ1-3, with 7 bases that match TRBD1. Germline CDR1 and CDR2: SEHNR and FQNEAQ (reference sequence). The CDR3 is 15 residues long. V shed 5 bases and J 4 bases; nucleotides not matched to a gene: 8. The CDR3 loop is CASSRDRAPGNTIYF. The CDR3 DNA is TGTGCCAGCAGCCGAGACAGGGCTCCAGGAAACACCATATATTTT.